Listed below are T cell receptor beta chains from one sample, sequenced in a study of PD-L1 blockade in urothelial cancer. Clones were read by immunoSEQ multiplex PCR, and TCRdb kept only the in-frame ones, dropping some. The sample lists around 93,000 clones; approximately 87% were seen once. The material sequenced was PBMCs, taken around atezolizumab (anti-PD-L1) treatment. The receptor set was obtained from a man between 65 and 85 years old with urothelial cancer. CDR3s include the opening cysteine and the closing phenylalanine or tryptophan. The D gene is left open where the match is weak. Expanded clones are given a class, and other clones once, few, many or no size at all.

abundance: NA; j_gene: TRBJ2-1; v_gene: TRBV7-3; d_gene: TRBD2; CDR3aa: CASSLSTSGGRRSSYNEQFF; CDR3nt: TGTGCCAGCAGCTTATCTACTAGCGGGGGAAGACGTAGCTCCTACAATGAGCAGTTCTTC
abundance: NA; j_gene: TRBJ2-7; v_gene: TRBV5-4; d_gene: TRBD2; CDR3aa: CASALGGSGNEQYF; CDR3nt: TGTGCCAGCGCACTGGGGGGTAGCGGGAACGAGCAGTACTTC
abundance: NA; j_gene: TRBJ2-2; v_gene: TRBV5-5; d_gene: NA; CDR3aa: CASSLVTGGELFF; CDR3nt: TGTGCCAGCAGCTTGGTAACGGGCGGGGAGCTGTTTTTT
abundance: NA; j_gene: TRBJ1-1; v_gene: TRBV11-1; d_gene: NA; CDR3aa: CASSLDRFLPEAFF; CDR3nt: TGTGCCAGCAGCTTAGACAGATTTTTGCCTGAAGCTTTCTTT
abundance: NA; j_gene: TRBJ1-1; v_gene: TRBV18; d_gene: NA; CDR3aa: CASSPKIRGGGTEAFF; CDR3nt: TGTGCCAGCTCACCAAAGATCAGGGGCGGGGGCACTGAAGCTTTCTTT
abundance: NA; j_gene: TRBJ2-2; v_gene: TRBV7-3; d_gene: NA; CDR3aa: CASSLTGLPNTGELFF; CDR3nt: TGTGCCAGCAGCTTAACGGGCCTTCCGAACACCGGGGAGCTGTTTTTT
abundance: few; j_gene: TRBJ2-3; v_gene: TRBV11-3; d_gene: TRBD2; CDR3aa: CASTRTSGGLSTDTQYF; CDR3nt: TGTGCCAGCACCCGGACTAGCGGAGGACTTAGCACAGATACGCAGTATTTT
abundance: NA; j_gene: TRBJ1-2; v_gene: TRBV6-5; d_gene: NA; CDR3aa: CATVSPGPRGYTF; CDR3nt: TGTGCCACCGTGTCCCCAGGGCCTCGAGGCTACACCTTC
abundance: NA; j_gene: TRBJ1-1; v_gene: TRBV7-8; d_gene: NA; CDR3aa: CASSSTAVEAFF; CDR3nt: TGTGCCAGCAGCTCAACAGCAGTTGAAGCTTTCTTT
abundance: NA; j_gene: TRBJ2-7; v_gene: TRBV19; d_gene: NA; CDR3aa: CASSTGQLIGEQYF; CDR3nt: TGTGCCAGTAGCACCGGACAGCTTATTGGCGAGCAGTACTTC
abundance: NA; j_gene: TRBJ2-3; v_gene: TRBV5-4; d_gene: TRBD1; CDR3aa: CASSARGSGYTDTQYF; CDR3nt: TGTGCCAGCAGCGCCAGGGGGAGTGGGTACACAGATACGCAGTATTTT
abundance: once; j_gene: TRBJ2-2; v_gene: TRBV7-3; d_gene: TRBD2; CDR3aa: CASSFGTSRGELFF; CDR3nt: TGTGCCAGCAGCTTCGGGACTAGTAGGGGGGAGCTGTTTTTT
abundance: NA; j_gene: TRBJ1-2; v_gene: TRBV11-2; d_gene: TRBD1; CDR3aa: CASSLSPGGIYGYTF; CDR3nt: TGTGCCAGCAGCTTATCTCCAGGGGGGATCTATGGCTACACCTTC
abundance: medium-sized; j_gene: TRBJ2-5; v_gene: TRBV7-2; d_gene: NA; CDR3aa: CASSSPTGGLWETQYF; CDR3nt: TGTGCCAGCAGCTCACCTACCGGGGGATTATGGGAGACCCAGTACTTC
abundance: NA; j_gene: TRBJ1-2; v_gene: TRBV4-1; d_gene: NA; CDR3aa: CASSQEGASGYTF; CDR3nt: TGCGCCAGCAGCCAAGAGGGTGCTAGCGGCTACACCTTC
abundance: NA; j_gene: TRBJ2-2; v_gene: TRBV2; d_gene: TRBD1; CDR3aa: CASSLDRGWTGELFF; CDR3nt: TGTGCCAGCAGTTTGGACAGGGGATGGACCGGGGAGCTGTTTTTT
abundance: NA; j_gene: TRBJ2-7; v_gene: TRBV5-1; d_gene: NA; CDR3aa: CASSFPQGFPSNEQYF; CDR3nt: TGCGCCAGCTCCTTCCCACAGGGTTTCCCATCCAACGAGCAGTACTTC
abundance: NA; j_gene: TRBJ2-7; v_gene: TRBV7-2; d_gene: NA; CDR3aa: CASSSRGYEQYF; CDR3nt: TGTGCCAGCAGTTCTAGGGGCTACGAGCAGTACTTC
abundance: once; j_gene: TRBJ2-1; v_gene: TRBV29-1; d_gene: TRBD2; CDR3aa: CSVLGLAGNEQFF; CDR3nt: TGCAGCGTTCTTGGACTAGCGGGGAATGAGCAGTTCTTC
abundance: NA; j_gene: TRBJ2-3; v_gene: TRBV5-1; d_gene: NA; CDR3aa: CASSLAVSADTQYF; CDR3nt: TGCGCCAGCAGCTTGGCCGTTTCGGCAGATACGCAGTATTTT
abundance: NA; j_gene: TRBJ2-2; v_gene: TRBV12-1; d_gene: NA; CDR3aa: CASSFAETSGSTGELFF; CDR3nt: TGTGCCAGCAGCTTTGCAGAGACTAGCGGGAGCACCGGGGAGCTGTTTTTT
abundance: many; j_gene: TRBJ2-7; v_gene: TRBV5-6; d_gene: NA; CDR3aa: CASSFGGTFYEQYF; CDR3nt: TGTGCCAGCAGCTTTGGCGGGACCTTCTACGAGCAGTACTTC
abundance: NA; j_gene: TRBJ2-7; v_gene: TRBV15; d_gene: TRBD2; CDR3aa: CATSRGASGGDAYEQYF; CDR3nt: TGTGCCACCAGCAGAGGGGCAAGCGGGGGGGACGCCTACGAGCAGTACTTC
abundance: NA; j_gene: TRBJ1-1; v_gene: TRBV19; d_gene: TRBD1; CDR3aa: CASSQAGGREAFF; CDR3nt: TGTGCCAGTAGTCAGGCAGGGGGAAGAGAAGCTTTCTTT
abundance: NA; j_gene: TRBJ2-1; v_gene: TRBV6-6; d_gene: TRBD2; CDR3aa: CASRAGEANNEQFF; CDR3nt: TGTGCCAGCAGAGCGGGGGAGGCGAACAATGAGCAGTTCTTC
abundance: NA; j_gene: TRBJ1-5; v_gene: TRBV19; d_gene: TRBD1; CDR3aa: CASTPTWQGGNQPQHF; CDR3nt: TGTGCCAGTACCCCTACCTGGCAGGGGGGCAATCAGCCCCAGCATTTT
abundance: NA; j_gene: TRBJ2-5; v_gene: TRBV5-4; d_gene: TRBD1; CDR3aa: CASSPVVGQAETQYF; CDR3nt: TGTGCCAGCAGCCCGGTGGTGGGACAGGCAGAGACCCAGTACTTC
abundance: NA; j_gene: TRBJ1-2; v_gene: TRBV19; d_gene: NA; CDR3aa: CASSMGQRLRGYTF; CDR3nt: TGTGCCAGTAGTATGGGGCAGAGGTTAAGGGGCTACACCTTC
abundance: NA; j_gene: TRBJ2-7; v_gene: TRBV19; d_gene: TRBD1; CDR3aa: CASSIGGTQGANYEQYF; CDR3nt: TGTGCCAGTAGTATTGGCGGCACACAGGGGGCAAACTACGAGCAGTACTTC
abundance: NA; j_gene: TRBJ2-7; v_gene: TRBV7-2; d_gene: NA; CDR3aa: CASSLRSGVGSYEQYF; CDR3nt: TGTGCCAGCAGTTTGCGCTCGGGGGTTGGTTCCTACGAGCAGTACTTC
abundance: NA; j_gene: TRBJ1-2; v_gene: TRBV15; d_gene: TRBD1; CDR3aa: CATSGRQGATPNYGYTF; CDR3nt: TGTGCCACCAGCGGAAGACAGGGGGCCACCCCTAACTATGGCTACACCTTC
abundance: NA; j_gene: TRBJ2-2; v_gene: TRBV18; d_gene: NA; CDR3aa: CASSPGLATGELFF; CDR3nt: TGTGCCAGCTCACCAGGGCTGGCCACCGGGGAGCTGTTTTTT
abundance: once; j_gene: TRBJ2-1; v_gene: TRBV5-1; d_gene: TRBD2; CDR3aa: CASSPTAERGSYNEQFF; CDR3nt: TGCGCCAGCAGCCCGACAGCCGAGCGGGGCTCCTACAATGAGCAGTTCTTC
abundance: NA; j_gene: TRBJ2-5; v_gene: TRBV2; d_gene: NA; CDR3aa: CASISPRGYQETQYF; CDR3nt: TGTGCCAGCATATCCCCCCGGGGGTACCAAGAGACCCAGTACTTC
abundance: NA; j_gene: TRBJ1-2; v_gene: TRBV7-9; d_gene: TRBD1; CDR3aa: CASRRDRANYGYTF; CDR3nt: TGTGCCAGCAGGCGTGACAGGGCTAACTATGGCTACACCTTC